This TCR beta chain was sequenced for a study of cytomegalovirus exposure and HLA in healthy donors. PCR involved 60 Vbeta and 13 Jbeta primers. Some clones are missing from TCRdb's copy, which holds only in-frame ones; the method was immunoSEQ multiplex PCR. The sample contains 100,000 to 150,000 clones, about 74% of which appear only once. Germline CDR1 SGDLS, CDR2 YYNGEE. The CDR3 has 15 amino acids. V dropped 6 bases and J dropped 4; count of bases not matched to a gene: 10. The chain uses TRBV9 and TRBJ2-1, with 7 positions matching TRBD2. The specimen was PBMCs. This receptor was identified in a man younger than 40 in good health and CMV-seronegative. This chain's CDR3 is CASTTGGLLYNEQFF. The CDR3 DNA sequence: TGTGCCAGCACCACGGGGGGATTACTATACAATGAGCAGTTCTTC.